The TCR beta chain described here comes from a study of blood T cells in healthy people across ages. Study-level findings and limits: Donor CMV infection status was unknown, possibly confounding age-related changes in expanded clonotypes.

A note on this clonotype: Its antigen is not known. Its ends do not fully match the called genes, so a read error is possible.

The CDR3 totals 16 residues. Germline V gene data show CDR1 as DFQATT and CDR2 as SNEGSKA (reference sequence). Every donor gave 9 to 10 milliliters of peripheral blood. For the second PCR, which ran for about 6 to 11 cycles, a sample-barcoded 5' primer and a J-beta primer mix were used. TCRdb fed the 5' RACE reads into MiXCR, producing one record per CDR3 protein. The sample includes around 400,000 distinct CDR3 sequences, over 45% of them seen just once. The source is a man between 60 and 75 years old in good health. Sample: blood. The chain recombines TRBV20-1 with TRBJ2-1; 15 bases are a match to TRBD2. This CDR3 is CGASGTSGRRSNEQFF. In nucleotides, the CDR3 is TGCGGTGCTAGCGGGACTAGCGGGAGGCGATCGAATGAGCAGTTCTTC.